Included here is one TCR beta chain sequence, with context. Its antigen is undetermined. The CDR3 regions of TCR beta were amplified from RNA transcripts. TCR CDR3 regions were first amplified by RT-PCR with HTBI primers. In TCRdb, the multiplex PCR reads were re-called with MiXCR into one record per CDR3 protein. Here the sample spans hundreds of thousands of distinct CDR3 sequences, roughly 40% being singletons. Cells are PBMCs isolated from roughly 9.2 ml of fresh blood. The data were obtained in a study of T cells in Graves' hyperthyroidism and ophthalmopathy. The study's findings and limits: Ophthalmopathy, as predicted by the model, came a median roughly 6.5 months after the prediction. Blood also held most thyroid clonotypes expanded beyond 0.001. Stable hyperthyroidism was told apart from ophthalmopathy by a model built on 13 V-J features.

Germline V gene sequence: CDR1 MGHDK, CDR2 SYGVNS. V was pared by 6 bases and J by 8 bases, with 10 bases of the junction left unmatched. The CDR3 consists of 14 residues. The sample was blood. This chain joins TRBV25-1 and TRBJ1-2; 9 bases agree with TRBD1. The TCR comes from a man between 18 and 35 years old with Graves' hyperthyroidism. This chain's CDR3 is CASSGQGSPGGYTF. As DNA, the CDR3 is TGTGCCAGCAGCGGACAGGGGTCACCGGGGGGCTACACCTTC.